This is a list of T cell receptor beta chains from one sample in a study of cytomegalovirus exposure and HLA in healthy donors. This table comes from immunoSEQ multiplex PCR, and its TCRdb copy is limited to in-frame clones, with some not included. The sample gives around 110,000 clones, less than 85% of which show up once; more than 3% is in the top ten. Sample: PBMCs. The origin of the receptors is a man in his sixties in good health and CMV-seronegative. CDR3s include the opening cysteine and the closing phenylalanine or tryptophan. Not all rows give a size; the values are once, few, many and, for expanded clones, a class.

v_call: TRBV7-2
j_call: TRBJ2-2
clone_size: -
cdr3_aa: CASSYGTPSPGELFF

v_call: TRBV7-6
j_call: TRBJ2-3
clone_size: -
cdr3_aa: CASSLDEAPRQYF

v_call: TRBV6-5
j_call: TRBJ2-7
clone_size: -
cdr3_aa: CASSSIGTGGEQYF

v_call: TRBV18
j_call: TRBJ1-1
clone_size: -
cdr3_aa: CASSPTGSNTEAFF

v_call: TRBV6-6
j_call: TRBJ1-6
clone_size: -
cdr3_aa: CATQLTGQGTLPLHF

v_call: TRBV9
j_call: TRBJ2-1
clone_size: few
cdr3_aa: CASSVSAGGREQFF

v_call: TRBV5-1
j_call: TRBJ1-1
clone_size: -
cdr3_aa: CASSRQGAGGTEAFF

v_call: TRBV19
j_call: TRBJ1-6
clone_size: -
cdr3_aa: CASTSDWNNSPLHF

v_call: TRBV19
j_call: TRBJ1-1
clone_size: -
cdr3_aa: CASTQRGNTEAFF

v_call: TRBV25-1
j_call: TRBJ2-2
clone_size: few
cdr3_aa: CASSALDRDVGGELFF

v_call: TRBV19
j_call: TRBJ1-6
clone_size: -
cdr3_aa: CASSILEGRNNSPLHF

v_call: TRBV5-1
j_call: TRBJ1-4
clone_size: -
cdr3_aa: CASTPAPTTNEKLFF

v_call: TRBV4-2
j_call: TRBJ1-5
clone_size: -
cdr3_aa: CASSQRDRGNPNQPQHF

v_call: TRBV5-6
j_call: TRBJ1-2
clone_size: -
cdr3_aa: CASGTGTYYGYTF

v_call: TRBV11-3
j_call: TRBJ1-6
clone_size: -
cdr3_aa: CASSLGGVGSAPLHF

v_call: TRBV19
j_call: TRBJ1-4
clone_size: -
cdr3_aa: CASSIDREKGKLFF

v_call: TRBV7-2
j_call: TRBJ2-5
clone_size: -
cdr3_aa: CASSLGGQGTLQETQYF

v_call: TRBV2
j_call: TRBJ2-3
clone_size: -
cdr3_aa: CASNLHPSGSTDTQYF

v_call: TRBV13
j_call: TRBJ2-7
clone_size: -
cdr3_aa: CASSLAVVSNSYEQYF

v_call: TRBV19
j_call: TRBJ2-2
clone_size: -
cdr3_aa: CASKGDRNTGELFF

v_call: TRBV9
j_call: TRBJ1-1
clone_size: once
cdr3_aa: CASSPQSHLNTEAFF

v_call: TRBV18
j_call: TRBJ2-7
clone_size: few
cdr3_aa: CASSPNRGTSIIEQYF

v_call: TRBV19
j_call: TRBJ2-3
clone_size: -
cdr3_aa: CASSIEAGGLDTQYF

v_call: TRBV5-1
j_call: TRBJ2-3
clone_size: -
cdr3_aa: CASSWRTGASTDTQYF

v_call: TRBV29-1
j_call: TRBJ2-5
clone_size: few
cdr3_aa: CSVGTSGFRETQYF

v_call: TRBV28
j_call: TRBJ2-2
clone_size: -
cdr3_aa: CAGGAPNTGELFF

v_call: TRBV27
j_call: TRBJ2-5
clone_size: -
cdr3_aa: CASRGLAGGRHFRGGTQYF

v_call: TRBV2
j_call: TRBJ2-7
clone_size: -
cdr3_aa: CASSGGSYEQYF

v_call: TRBV5-4
j_call: TRBJ2-2
clone_size: -
cdr3_aa: CASSLSRDRGGIGGELFF

v_call: TRBV19
j_call: TRBJ1-2
clone_size: -
cdr3_aa: CASRDPGAPGSYGYTF

v_call: TRBV6-5
j_call: TRBJ1-4
clone_size: -
cdr3_aa: CASRTGQQNEKLFF

v_call: TRBV9
j_call: TRBJ2-1
clone_size: few
cdr3_aa: CASSVEGRGLHNEQFF

v_call: TRBV6-6
j_call: TRBJ2-5
clone_size: -
cdr3_aa: CASIPGGGGQETQYF

v_call: TRBV5-1
j_call: TRBJ1-3
clone_size: -
cdr3_aa: CASSLDPTGSGNTIYF

v_call: TRBV18
j_call: TRBJ2-7
clone_size: once
cdr3_aa: CASSPREGLSEQYF

v_call: TRBV7-9
j_call: TRBJ1-3
clone_size: -
cdr3_aa: CASGQPGDGNTIYF

v_call: TRBV7-7
j_call: TRBJ2-3
clone_size: -
cdr3_aa: CASSLPSTDTQYF

v_call: TRBV5-1
j_call: TRBJ1-2
clone_size: -
cdr3_aa: CASSLGDRGNGYTF

v_call: TRBV29-1
j_call: TRBJ1-1
clone_size: -
cdr3_aa: CSVEVIQGTEAFF

v_call: TRBV11-2
j_call: TRBJ2-7
clone_size: -
cdr3_aa: CASSLVDTSTEQYF

v_call: TRBV5-1
j_call: TRBJ2-2
clone_size: -
cdr3_aa: CASSLLTGELFF

v_call: TRBV2
j_call: TRBJ2-1
clone_size: once
cdr3_aa: CASRKRGTSGEDEQFF

v_call: TRBV18
j_call: TRBJ2-5
clone_size: -
cdr3_aa: CASSSGNQETQYF

v_call: TRBV7-3
j_call: TRBJ2-2
clone_size: -
cdr3_aa: CASSLTARGWNTGELFF

v_call: TRBV19
j_call: TRBJ1-4
clone_size: once
cdr3_aa: CASSGSGTGGEKLFF

v_call: TRBV5-1
j_call: TRBJ2-2
clone_size: -
cdr3_aa: CASSLGLIENTGELFF

v_call: TRBV18
j_call: TRBJ1-3
clone_size: -
cdr3_aa: CASSPRDRGGNTIYF

v_call: TRBV5-1
j_call: TRBJ2-7
clone_size: -
cdr3_aa: CASSLRPSGGANEQYF

v_call: TRBV14
j_call: TRBJ2-5
clone_size: -
cdr3_aa: CASSRWTGGAETQYF

v_call: TRBV2
j_call: TRBJ2-7
clone_size: -
cdr3_aa: CASGRQGYEQYF

v_call: TRBV5-1
j_call: TRBJ1-1
clone_size: -
cdr3_aa: CASSLATGNTEAFF

v_call: TRBV6-6
j_call: TRBJ1-2
clone_size: -
cdr3_aa: CASSIPGSYNYGYTF

v_call: TRBV4-3
j_call: TRBJ1-4
clone_size: few
cdr3_aa: CASSQAWDGTEKKLFF

v_call: TRBV5-1
j_call: TRBJ2-2
clone_size: once
cdr3_aa: CASSVTGTSDTGELFF

v_call: TRBV30
j_call: TRBJ2-3
clone_size: few
cdr3_aa: CAWSHRAGANTDTQYF

v_call: TRBV4-3
j_call: TRBJ1-4
clone_size: -
cdr3_aa: CASSQGGQKNEKLFF

v_call: TRBV2
j_call: TRBJ1-2
clone_size: -
cdr3_aa: CASSDLKGADYGYTF